The sequence of this T cell receptor beta chain was determined in a study of cytomegalovirus exposure and HLA in healthy donors. About the research overall: Of the donors genotyped, approximately 400 in all, about 76% fell in the Caucasian-associated ancestry cluster. Study-level results: The likely explanation for a cluster of highly shared sequence variants was sequencing artifact. Reports described diagnosis of cytomegalovirus status by the classifier as highly specific and sensitive.

PCR amplification relied on 60 Vbeta primers (plus 13 Jbeta primers). Produced via immunoSEQ multiplex PCR; TCRdb's table is partial and in-frame only. This table holds about 100,000 clones, 78% found once. On this clone: Its antigen is undetermined.

The CDR3 is made up of 19 amino acids. Per germline, CDR1 SGHRS and CDR2 YFSETQ. The ends lost 2 bases at V and 4 bases at J; junction bases unmatched: 17. The TCR was taken from a woman aged 55-75 years in good health and CMV-seronegative. The sample was PBMCs. The chain couples TRBV5-1 to TRBJ2-2, with 7 bases lining up with TRBD2. The CDR3 DNA reads as TGCGCCAGCAGCTTTCTAAATAGCGGGTCCGTCGCCGGCACCGGGGAGCTGTTTTTT. It specifies CASSFLNSGSVAGTGELFF.